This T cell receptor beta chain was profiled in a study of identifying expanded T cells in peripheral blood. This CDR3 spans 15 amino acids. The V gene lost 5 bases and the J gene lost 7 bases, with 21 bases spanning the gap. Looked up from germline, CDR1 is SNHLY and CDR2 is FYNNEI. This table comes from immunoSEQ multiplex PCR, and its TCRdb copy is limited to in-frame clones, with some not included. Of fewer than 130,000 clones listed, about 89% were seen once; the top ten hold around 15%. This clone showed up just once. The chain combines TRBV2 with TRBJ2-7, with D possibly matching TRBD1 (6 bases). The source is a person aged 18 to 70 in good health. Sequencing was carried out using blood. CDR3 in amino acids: CASSLTPGHFREQYF. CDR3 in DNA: TGTGCCAGCAGTTTGACACCGGGACACTTTCGGGAGCAGTACTTC.